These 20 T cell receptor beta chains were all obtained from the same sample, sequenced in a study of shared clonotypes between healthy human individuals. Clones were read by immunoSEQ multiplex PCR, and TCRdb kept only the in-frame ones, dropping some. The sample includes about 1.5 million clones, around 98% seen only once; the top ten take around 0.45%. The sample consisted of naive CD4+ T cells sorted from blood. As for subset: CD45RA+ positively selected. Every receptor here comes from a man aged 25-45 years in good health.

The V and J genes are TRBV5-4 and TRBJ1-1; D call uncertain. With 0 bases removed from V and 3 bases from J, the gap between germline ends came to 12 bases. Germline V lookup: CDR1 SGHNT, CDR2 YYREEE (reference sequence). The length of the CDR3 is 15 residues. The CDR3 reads CASSLDRPVDTEAFF. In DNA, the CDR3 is TGTGCCAGCAGCTTGGACAGACCAGTAGACACTGAAGCTTTCTTT.

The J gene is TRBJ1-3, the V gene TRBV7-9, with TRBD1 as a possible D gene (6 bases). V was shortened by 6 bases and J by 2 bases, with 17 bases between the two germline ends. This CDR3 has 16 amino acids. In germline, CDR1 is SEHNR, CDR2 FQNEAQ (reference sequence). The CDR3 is CASRQNQGKAGNTIYF. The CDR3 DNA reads TGTGCCAGCAGGCAGAATCAGGGGAAAGCTGGAAACACCATATATTTT.

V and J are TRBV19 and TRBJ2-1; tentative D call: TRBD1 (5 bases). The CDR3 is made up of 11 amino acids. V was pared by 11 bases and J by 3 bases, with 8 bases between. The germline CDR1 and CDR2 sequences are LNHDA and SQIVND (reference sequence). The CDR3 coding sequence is TGTGCCGTAGGGGACTACAATGAGCAGTTCTTC. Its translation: CAVGDYNEQFF.

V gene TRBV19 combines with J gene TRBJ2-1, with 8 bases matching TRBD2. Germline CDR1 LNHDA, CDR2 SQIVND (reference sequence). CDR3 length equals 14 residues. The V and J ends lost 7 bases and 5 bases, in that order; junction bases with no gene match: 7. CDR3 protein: CASKVGRANNEQFF. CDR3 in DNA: TGTGCCAGTAAGGTCGGGAGGGCCAACAATGAGCAGTTCTTC.

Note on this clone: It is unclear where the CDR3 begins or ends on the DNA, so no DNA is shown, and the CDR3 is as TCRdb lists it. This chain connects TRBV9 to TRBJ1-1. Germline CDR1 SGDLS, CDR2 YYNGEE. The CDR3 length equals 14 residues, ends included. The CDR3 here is CASSFGSGNTEAFF.

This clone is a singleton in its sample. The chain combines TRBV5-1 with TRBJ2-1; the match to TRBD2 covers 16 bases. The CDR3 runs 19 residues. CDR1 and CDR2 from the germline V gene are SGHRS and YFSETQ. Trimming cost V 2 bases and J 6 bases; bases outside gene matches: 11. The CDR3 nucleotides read TGCGCCAGCAGCTTACCCTCGGGACTAGCGGGAGGGCCGCCCAATGAGCAGTTCTTC. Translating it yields CASSLPSGLAGGPPNEQFF. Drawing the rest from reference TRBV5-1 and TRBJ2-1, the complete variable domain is KAGVTQTPRYLIKTRGQQVTLSCSPISGHRSVSWYQQTPGQGLQFLFEYFSETQRNKGNFPGRFSGRQFSNSRSEMNVSTLELGDSALYLCASSLPSGLAGGPPNEQFFGPGTRLTVL.

The CDR3, as DNA: TGTGCCAGCAGCGTCAGCCCGATGGAGCCCCAGCATTTT. This gives the protein CASSVSPMEPQHF. The V call is TRBV9, the J call TRBJ1-5; D gene unclear. Deletions cut 2 bases from V and 8 bases from J, with 11 bases between. CDR3 length equals 13 residues. The germline CDR1 and CDR2 sequences are SGDLS and YYNGEE.

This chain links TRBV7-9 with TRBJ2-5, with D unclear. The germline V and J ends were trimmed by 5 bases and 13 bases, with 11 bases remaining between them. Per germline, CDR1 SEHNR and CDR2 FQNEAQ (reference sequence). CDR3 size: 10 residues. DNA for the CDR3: TGTGCCAGCAGCGGTTATTTTGCGTACTTC. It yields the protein CASSGYFAYF.

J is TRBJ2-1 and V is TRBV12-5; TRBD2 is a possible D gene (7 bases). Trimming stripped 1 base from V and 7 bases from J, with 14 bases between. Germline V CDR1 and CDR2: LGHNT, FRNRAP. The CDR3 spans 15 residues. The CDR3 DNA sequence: TGTGCTAGTGGTTTGGCCCCGGGGGGCGGGAATGAGCAGTTCTTC. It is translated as CASGLAPGGGNEQFF.

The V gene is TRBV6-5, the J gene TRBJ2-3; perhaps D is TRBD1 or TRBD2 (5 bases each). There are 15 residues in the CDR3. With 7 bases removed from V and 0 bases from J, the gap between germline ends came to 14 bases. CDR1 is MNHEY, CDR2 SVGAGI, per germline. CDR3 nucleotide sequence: TGTGCCAGCACTCGGGACCAGACTAGCACAGATACGCAGTATTTT. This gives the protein CASTRDQTSTDTQYF.

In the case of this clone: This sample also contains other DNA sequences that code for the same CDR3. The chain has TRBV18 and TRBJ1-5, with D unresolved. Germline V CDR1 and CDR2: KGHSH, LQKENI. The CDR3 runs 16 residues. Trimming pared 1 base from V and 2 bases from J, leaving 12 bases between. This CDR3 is CASSPLGGLGNQPQHF. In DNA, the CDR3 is TGTGCCAGCTCACCACTTGGTGGGTTGGGCAATCAGCCCCAGCATTTT.

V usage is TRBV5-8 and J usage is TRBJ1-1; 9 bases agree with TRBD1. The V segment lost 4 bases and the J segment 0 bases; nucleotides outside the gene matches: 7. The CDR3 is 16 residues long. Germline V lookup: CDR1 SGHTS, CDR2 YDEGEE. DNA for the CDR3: TGTGCCAGCAGCCTTGGACAGGGGAGTCTGAACACTGAAGCTTTCTTT. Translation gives CASSLGQGSLNTEAFF. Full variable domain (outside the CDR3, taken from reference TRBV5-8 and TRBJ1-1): EAGVTQSPTHLIKTRGQQATLRCSPISGHTSVYWYQQALGLGLQFLLWYDEGEERNRGNFPPRFSGRQFPNYSSELNVNALELEDSALYLCASSLGQGSLNTEAFFGQGTRLTVV.

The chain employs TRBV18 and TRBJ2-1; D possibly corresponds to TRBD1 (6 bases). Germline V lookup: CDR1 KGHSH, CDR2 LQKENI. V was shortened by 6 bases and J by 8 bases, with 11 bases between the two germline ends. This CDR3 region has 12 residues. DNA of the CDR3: TGTGCCAGCTCCAAACAGGGAGATGAGCAGTTCTTC. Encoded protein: CASSKQGDEQFF.

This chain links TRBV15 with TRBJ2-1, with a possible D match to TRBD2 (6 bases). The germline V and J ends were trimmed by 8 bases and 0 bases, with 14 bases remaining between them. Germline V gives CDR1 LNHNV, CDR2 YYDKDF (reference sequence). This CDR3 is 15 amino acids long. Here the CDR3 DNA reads TGTGCCACCGAGGGCGGGATGGGCTCCTACAATGAGCAGTTCTTC. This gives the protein CATEGGMGSYNEQFF.

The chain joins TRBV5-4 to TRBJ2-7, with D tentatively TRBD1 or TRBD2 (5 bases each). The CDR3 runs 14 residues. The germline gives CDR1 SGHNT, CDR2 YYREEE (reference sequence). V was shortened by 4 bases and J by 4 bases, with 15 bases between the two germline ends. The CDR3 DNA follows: TGTGCCAGCAGCCATGGGACCAGCCCGTACGAGCAGTACTTC. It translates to CASSHGTSPYEQYF.

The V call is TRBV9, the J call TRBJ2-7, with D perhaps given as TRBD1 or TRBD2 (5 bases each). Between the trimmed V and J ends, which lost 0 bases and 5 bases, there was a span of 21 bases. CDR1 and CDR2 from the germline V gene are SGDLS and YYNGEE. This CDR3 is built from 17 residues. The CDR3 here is CASSVGGRAGSGNEQYF. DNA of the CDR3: TGTGCCAGCAGCGTAGGGGGTCGAGCAGGGTCGGGGAACGAGCAGTACTTC.

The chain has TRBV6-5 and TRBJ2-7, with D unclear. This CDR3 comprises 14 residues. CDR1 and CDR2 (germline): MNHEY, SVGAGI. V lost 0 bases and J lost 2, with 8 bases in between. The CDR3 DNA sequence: TGTGCCAGCAGTTACTCGGGCACAACCTACGAGCAGTACTTC. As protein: CASSYSGTTYEQYF.

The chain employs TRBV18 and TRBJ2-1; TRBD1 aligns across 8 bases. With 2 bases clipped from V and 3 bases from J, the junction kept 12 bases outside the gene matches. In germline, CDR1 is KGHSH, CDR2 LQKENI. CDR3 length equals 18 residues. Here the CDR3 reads CASSPADRDPSLYNEQFF. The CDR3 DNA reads TGTGCCAGCTCACCAGCGGACAGGGATCCCTCTCTCTACAATGAGCAGTTCTTC.

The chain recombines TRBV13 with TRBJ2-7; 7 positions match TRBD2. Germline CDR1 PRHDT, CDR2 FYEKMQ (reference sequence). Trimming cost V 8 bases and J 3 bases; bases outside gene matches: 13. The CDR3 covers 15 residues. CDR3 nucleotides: TGTGCCAGCGATAGCGGGCTCGGCGGGTTCTACGAGCAGTACTTC. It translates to CASDSGLGGFYEQYF.

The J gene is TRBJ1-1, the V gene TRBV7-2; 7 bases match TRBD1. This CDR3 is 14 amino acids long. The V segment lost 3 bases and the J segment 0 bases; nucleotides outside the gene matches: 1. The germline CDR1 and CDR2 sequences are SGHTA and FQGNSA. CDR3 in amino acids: CASSLDRMNTEAFF. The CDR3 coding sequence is TGTGCCAGCAGCTTGGACAGGATGAACACTGAAGCTTTCTTT.